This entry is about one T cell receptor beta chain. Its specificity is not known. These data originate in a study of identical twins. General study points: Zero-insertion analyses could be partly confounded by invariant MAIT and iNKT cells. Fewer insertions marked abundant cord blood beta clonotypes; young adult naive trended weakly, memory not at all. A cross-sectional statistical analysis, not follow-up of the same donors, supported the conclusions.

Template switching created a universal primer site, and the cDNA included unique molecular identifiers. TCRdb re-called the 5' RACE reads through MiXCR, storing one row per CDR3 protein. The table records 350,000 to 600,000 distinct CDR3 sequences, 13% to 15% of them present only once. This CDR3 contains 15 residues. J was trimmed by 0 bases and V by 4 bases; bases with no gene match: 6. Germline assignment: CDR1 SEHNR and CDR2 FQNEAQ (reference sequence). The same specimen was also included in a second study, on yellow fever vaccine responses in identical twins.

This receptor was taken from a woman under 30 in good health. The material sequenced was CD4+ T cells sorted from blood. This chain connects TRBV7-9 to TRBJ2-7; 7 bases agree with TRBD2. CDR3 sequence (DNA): TGTGCCAGCAGCTCGAGACTAGCCGTCTCCTACGAGCAGTACTTC. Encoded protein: CASSSRLAVSYEQYF. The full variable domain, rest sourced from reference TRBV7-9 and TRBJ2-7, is DTGVSQNPRHKITKRGQNVTFRCDPISEHNRLYWYRQTLGQGPEFLTYFQNEAQLEKSRLLSDRFSAERPKGSFSTLEIQRTEQGDSAMYLCASSSRLAVSYEQYFGPGTRLTVT.